These 18 T cell receptor beta chains were sequenced from one sample in a study of spatial heterogeneity in lung cancer. TCRdb passed the 5' RACE reads through MiXCR, listing each CDR3 protein once. The repertoire consists of around 110,000 distinct CDR3 sequences, with 10% to 15% occurring once and the leading ten covering roughly 17%. Noted time point: blood at routine non-recurrence follow-up after resection. The sequenced material consisted of unsorted whole RNA from tumor, nontumor lung or frozen PBMC. This sample comprised PBMCs, obtained at follow-up. The receptors derive from a male donor with early-stage non-small cell lung cancer.

The chain recombines TRBV11-2 with TRBJ2-1, with D possibly TRBD1 on 5 matching bases. Germline lookup yields CDR1 SGHAT and CDR2 FQNNGV. CDR3 length: 12 amino acids. Trimming pared 8 bases from V and 5 bases from J, leaving 10 bases between. The CDR3 spells CASGAGHNEQFF. The CDR3 bases are TGTGCCAGCGGGGCAGGCCACAATGAGCAGTTCTTC.

This clonotype showed up many times. This chain joins TRBV21-1 and TRBJ2-1; the D call TRBD2 from the table was never checked on the DNA. TRBV21-1 has pseudogene status. The CDR3 is made up of 18 amino acids. The CDR3 reads CASSKGGTSGGKHNEQFF. For the CDR3, the DNA is TGTGCCAGCAGCAAAGGAGGGACTAGCGGAGGGAAGCACAATGAGCAGTTCTTC.

The V call is TRBV4-1, the J call TRBJ1-1; D is uncertain. Germline CDR1 is MGHRA and CDR2 is YSYEKL. With 1 base removed from V and 4 bases from J, the gap between germline ends came to 10 bases. The CDR3 spans 14 residues. The CDR3 loop is CASSQGPGSTEAFF. In nucleotides, the CDR3 is TGCGCCAGCAGCCAAGGCCCAGGCAGCACTGAAGCTTTCTTT.

This clonotype was picked up many times. This sequence joins TRBV5-1 and TRBJ2-5, with D perhaps TRBD2 (5 bases). This CDR3 is built from 14 residues. Germline assignment: CDR1 SGHRS and CDR2 YFSETQ. V was shortened by 0 bases and J by 1 base, with 7 bases between the two germline ends. The CDR3 loop reads CASSLVDSQETQYF. The CDR3 DNA sequence: TGCGCCAGCAGCTTGGTGGACTCCCAAGAGACCCAGTACTTC.

J is TRBJ2-5 and V is TRBV7-9; D gene ambiguous. The CDR3 sequence is 17 residues long. Germline V gene sequence: CDR1 SEHNR, CDR2 FQNEAQ (reference sequence). The V and J ends lost 5 bases and 1 base respectively, with 20 bases between them. The CDR3 bases are TGTGCCAGCAGCCCTATGTCGCTTGGACGGATCCAAGAGACCCAGTACTTC. Protein product: CASSPMSLGRIQETQYF.

The V call is TRBV21-1, the J call TRBJ1-1; TRBD1 is the table's D call, not checked against the DNA. TRBV21-1 is given as a pseudogene. This CDR3 spans 15 amino acids. The CDR3 sequence: CASSILREMNTEAFF. The CDR3 DNA sequence: TGTGCCAGCAGCATACTCAGGGAGATGAACACTGAAGCTTTCTTT.

The genes are TRBV29-1 and TRBJ2-5, with 10 bases fitting TRBD1. The germline gives CDR1 SQVTM, CDR2 ANQGSEA. V was clipped by 7 bases and J by 3 bases; unmatched bases: 11. This CDR3 spans 15 amino acids. The CDR3 reads CSASGTGDWEETQYF. The CDR3 DNA follows: TGCAGCGCCTCCGGGACAGGGGATTGGGAAGAGACCCAGTACTTC.

The chain employs TRBV4-3 and TRBJ2-3; 8 bases agree with TRBD2. Germline lookup yields CDR1 LGHNA and CDR2 YSLEER. V was pared by 1 base and J by 2 bases, with 5 bases of the junction left unmatched. The length of the CDR3 is 16 residues. In DNA form, the CDR3 reads TGCGCCAGCAGCCAAGGGAGCGGGGGCCCCACAGATACGCAGTATTTT. Translating gives CASSQGSGGPTDTQYF.

This clonotype showed up many times. The CDR3 nucleotides read TGTGCCAGCTCACCGAATCAGGGGGATGGTCAGCCCCAGCATTTT. It specifies CASSPNQGDGQPQHF. V usage is TRBV18 and J usage is TRBJ1-5; TRBD1 matches 7 bases. V lost 3 bases and J lost 6; bases outside the gene matches: 8. There are 15 residues in the CDR3. The germline CDR1 and CDR2 sequences are KGHSH and LQKENI.

This clonotype was counted ten times or more. The chain links TRBV9 to TRBJ2-7, with TRBD1 matching 8 bases. J gave up 1 base and V 3 bases, and 3 bases lay outside the gene matches. CDR1 and CDR2 (germline): SGDLS, YYNGEE. This CDR3 spans 14 amino acids. The CDR3 protein is CASSGGQGSYEQYF. For the CDR3, the DNA is TGTGCCAGCAGCGGCGGACAGGGTTCCTACGAGCAGTACTTC.

J is TRBJ1-5 and V is TRBV19, with TRBD1 as a possible D gene (5 bases). The germline CDR1 and CDR2 sequences are LNHDA and SQIVND (reference sequence). There are 14 residues in the CDR3. The V and J ends lost 6 bases and 3 bases respectively, with 12 bases between them. The CDR3 region has the DNA TGTGCCAGTAGATTCAGGGAATACAATCAGCCCCAGCATTTT. Translation: CASRFREYNQPQHF.

The sample holds many counts of this clonotype. The V call is TRBV19, the J call TRBJ1-1; D not resolved. This CDR3 has 13 amino acids. Looked up from germline, CDR1 is LNHDA and CDR2 is SQIVND (reference sequence). Trimming removed 5 bases from V and 1 base from J, with 8 bases in between. CDR3 sequence: CASSLNWNTEAFF. As DNA, the CDR3 is TGTGCCAGTAGTCTGAACTGGAACACTGAAGCTTTCTTT.

This clonotype was counted many times. The chain links TRBV5-4 to TRBJ2-6, with D perhaps matching TRBD2 (5 bases). CDR3 size: 15 residues. From germline, CDR1 is SGHNT and CDR2 YYREEE (reference sequence). V dropped 0 bases and J dropped 4 bases, with 8 bases sitting between them. CDR3 coding DNA: TGTGCCAGCAGCTTGGTGGGAGCCGGGGCCAACGTCCTGACTTTC. Encoded protein: CASSLVGAGANVLTF.

V and J are TRBV5-1 and TRBJ2-1, with 8 bases lining up with TRBD2. Looked up from germline, CDR1 is SGHRS and CDR2 is YFSETQ. V was pared by 5 bases and J by 10 bases, with 2 bases of the junction left unmatched. The length of the CDR3 is 11 residues. The CDR3 sequence is CASRRGEEQFF. Here the CDR3 DNA reads TGCGCCAGCAGGCGGGGGGAAGAGCAGTTCTTC.

This clonotype was counted at least ten times. The chain uses TRBV6-5 and TRBJ2-7; no clear D gene. The CDR3 covers 15 residues. With 4 bases removed from V and 0 bases from J, the gap between germline ends came to 13 bases. Germline-derived CDR1 and CDR2 are MNHEY and SVGAGI. Here the CDR3 reads CASSSSGRYSYEQYF. CDR3 nucleotides: TGTGCCAGCAGTTCCTCCGGACGTTACTCCTACGAGCAGTACTTC.

This clonotype occurred a few times. This chain links TRBV27 with TRBJ1-4; TRBD1 aligns across 10 bases. Per the germline V gene, CDR1 is MNHEY and CDR2 is SMNVEV (reference sequence). CDR3 length equals 15 residues. Trimming removed 4 bases from V and 6 bases from J; junction bases left unmatched: 5. CDR3 amino acids: CASSSRTGGDEKLFF. Here the CDR3 DNA reads TGTGCCAGCAGTTCCCGGACAGGGGGGGATGAAAAACTGTTTTTT. The whole variable domain, filled in from reference TRBV27 and TRBJ1-4, reads EAQVTQNPRYLITVTGKKLTVTCSQNMNHEYMSWYRQDPGLGLRQIYYSMNVEVTDKGDVPEGYKVSRKEKRNFPLILESPSPNQTSLYFCASSSRTGGDEKLFFGSGTQLSVL.

The sample holds many counts of this clonotype. The chain has TRBV9 and TRBJ2-5; 11 nucleotides align to TRBD2. After removal of 4 bases from V and 5 bases from J, the junction contained 7 bases not matched to a gene. The length of the CDR3 is 15 residues. CDR1 and CDR2 (germline): SGDLS, YYNGEE. CDR3 protein: CASSPSGGTGETQYF. The CDR3 DNA is TGTGCCAGCAGCCCTAGCGGGGGGACGGGGGAGACCCAGTACTTC.

In this sample, this clonotype turned up a few times. This chain uses TRBV5-1 with TRBJ2-1, with D unresolved. The CDR3 is 16 residues long. Trimming removed 0 bases at V and 8 bases at J, with 18 bases between. CDR1 SGHRS and CDR2 YFSETQ come from the germline V gene. The DNA for the CDR3 is TGCGCCAGCAGCTTGGGTTTGTGGGCACCTGGGGATGAGCAGTTCTTC. It specifies CASSLGLWAPGDEQFF.